This TCR beta chain was recorded in a study of T-cell memory formation after mild COVID-19. Via MiXCR, TCRdb re-called the 5' RACE reads, giving one row per CDR3 protein. This table holds some 300,000 distinct CDR3 sequences, roughly 19% found once. CDR1 is SGHRS and CDR2 is YFSETQ in the germline V gene. Trimming cost V 0 bases and J 10 bases, with 13 bases left between them. The CDR3 length is 14 residues. The origin of this receptor is a man aged 18 to 30 who had mild COVID-19 (a few samples of this study predate the infection). Cell type and time point are not known. Sequences were obtained from PBMCs or a T cell subset sorted from them (not recorded which). This chain joins TRBV5-1 and TRBJ1-4; D remains ambiguous. This CDR3 is CASSLGPESGKLFF. CDR3 DNA sequence: TGCGCCAGCAGCTTGGGACCGGAAAGCGGAAAACTGTTTTTT.